What follows are 24 T cell receptor beta chains derived from one specimen sequenced in a study of cytomegalovirus exposure and HLA in healthy donors. This PCR relied on a set of 60 Vbeta primers and 13 Jbeta primers. Assay: immunoSEQ multiplex PCR; the TCRdb copy retains only in-frame clones and omits some. Altogether about 150,000 clones are present, approximately 88% being singletons, with the ten largest covering approximately 1.4%. Input material: PBMCs. Source of these receptors: a woman aged 18-30 years in good health and CMV-seronegative.

The rearrangement links TRBV5-1 to TRBJ1-2; D possibly corresponds to TRBD1 (6 bases). V lost 2 bases, J lost 6 bases, and 8 bases lay in between. This CDR3 contains 12 residues. Germline V gene data show CDR1 as SGHRS and CDR2 as YFSETQ. CDR3 amino acids: CASSFAGDGYTF. The CDR3 nucleotides are TGCGCCAGCAGCTTCGCAGGGGATGGCTACACCTTC.

The sample holds one count of this clone. CDR3 nucleotides: TGTGCCAGCAGCTCGGACAGGGTTAATGAAAAACTGTTTTTT. Translation gives CASSSDRVNEKLFF. The rearrangement joins TRBV5-6 to TRBJ1-4, with 8 positions matching TRBD1. This CDR3 spans 14 amino acids. Trimming removed 3 bases from V and 4 bases from J; junction bases left unmatched: 2. Germline-derived CDR1 and CDR2 are SGHDT and YYEEEE.

The DNA for the CDR3 is TGTGCCAGCAGCCCCTACAGTGTACATAATTCACCCCTCCACTTT. As protein: CASSPYSVHNSPLHF. The rearrangement links TRBV11-2 to TRBJ1-6; no reliable D call. From germline, CDR1 is SGHAT and CDR2 FQNNGV. The V end lost 5 bases, the J end lost 5 bases, and 13 bases lay between the germline ends. The CDR3 consists of 15 residues.

J is TRBJ2-6 and V is TRBV27, with a weak D call TRBD2 (5 bases). Trimming cost V 6 bases and J 0 bases, with 9 bases left between them. Germline CDR1 MNHEY, CDR2 SMNVEV (reference sequence). The CDR3 sequence is 15 residues long. The CDR3 DNA reads as TGTGCCAGCAGACCTGAGGGCTCTGGGGCCAACGTCCTGACTTTC. Translated, it gives CASRPEGSGANVLTF.

In DNA, the CDR3 is TGTGCCAGCAGCATCCGGGGAAATGAAAAACTGTTTTTT. This gives the protein CASSIRGNEKLFF. The J gene is TRBJ1-4, the V gene TRBV13; D remains unclear. The germline V and J ends were trimmed by 5 bases and 5 bases, with 9 bases remaining between them. The CDR3 is made up of 13 amino acids. The germline CDR1 and CDR2 sequences are PRHDT and FYEKMQ (reference sequence).

As for this clone: The same CDR3 can be traced to other DNA sequences in this sample. CDR3 sequence (DNA): TGTGCCAGCAGCTTAAGGCAGGGCACTGAAGCTTTCTTT. This translates into CASSLRQGTEAFF. V is TRBV5-6 and J is TRBJ1-1; D is possibly TRBD1 (5 bases). V dropped 2 bases and J dropped 4 bases, with 9 bases sitting between them. The CDR3 is made up of 13 amino acids. Germline CDR1 reads SGHDT; CDR2 reads YYEEEE.

The chain links TRBV9 to TRBJ1-2, with D possibly being TRBD1 (6 bases). Trimming pared 4 bases from V and 2 bases from J, leaving 9 bases between. The CDR3 totals 13 residues. Germline V gives CDR1 SGDLS, CDR2 YYNGEE. The CDR3 DNA sequence: TGTGCCAGCAGCATCACAGGGAACTATGGCTACACCTTC. Residues: CASSITGNYGYTF.

This chain uses TRBV6-5 with TRBJ2-7, with 9 bases fitting TRBD1. Germline loops: CDR1 MNHEY, CDR2 SVGAGI. J lost 7 bases, V lost 4 bases, and 8 bases had no gene match. This CDR3 has 14 residues. In DNA, the CDR3 is TGTGCCAGCAGTTTCGGGACAGGGATGGATGAGCAGTACTTC. This encodes CASSFGTGMDEQYF.

Remarks on this clone: Other DNA sequences within the sample encode an identical CDR3. The chain has TRBV28 and TRBJ2-7; possibly TRBD2 for D (5 bases). The germline gives CDR1 MDHEN, CDR2 SYDVKM. The CDR3 is 12 residues long. V shed 2 bases and J shed 3 bases, with 5 bases lying between them. This CDR3 reads CASSLRGYEQYF. CDR3 nucleotides: TGTGCCAGCAGTTTACGGGGCTACGAGCAGTACTTC.

The CDR3 region is CASSLWGGANEQFF. CDR3 DNA: TGTGCCAGCAGTTTATGGGGGGGGGCAAATGAGCAGTTCTTC. This sequence joins TRBV27 and TRBJ2-1; D possibly corresponds to TRBD2 (7 bases). The CDR3 contains 14 residues. The V gene lost 1 base and the J gene lost 7 bases, with 11 bases spanning the gap. CDR1 MNHEY and CDR2 SMNVEV come from the germline V gene (reference sequence).

In DNA, the CDR3 is TGTGCCAGCAGCTTAGGCCTGGATGCAGGGGCCAACTATGGCTACACCTTC. This codes for CASSLGLDAGANYGYTF. V usage is TRBV13 and J usage is TRBJ1-2; possibly TRBD1 for D (6 bases). The germline V gene has CDR1 PRHDT and CDR2 FYEKMQ (reference sequence). The CDR3 contains 17 residues. Between the trimmed V and J ends, which lost 0 bases and 2 bases, there was a span of 16 bases.

The chain combines TRBV5-4 with TRBJ1-6; no clear D gene. The germline gives CDR1 SGHNT, CDR2 YYREEE (reference sequence). The ends were cut back, 0 bases at V and 8 bases at J, with 12 bases in the middle. CDR3 length: 15 amino acids. CDR3 in amino acids: CASSLDVGAHSPLHF. The DNA of the CDR3 is TGTGCCAGCAGCTTGGACGTCGGAGCTCATTCACCCCTCCACTTT.

This clone has just a few counts. The gene calls are TRBV15 and TRBJ1-1; D gene uncertain. Trimming shortened V by 3 bases and J by 1 base, and 6 bases separated the two germline ends. CDR1 and CDR2 (germline): LNHNV, YYDKDF (reference sequence). This CDR3 contains 13 residues. CDR3 region: CATSSEANTEAFF. In DNA, the CDR3 is TGTGCCACCAGCAGCGAAGCGAACACTGAAGCTTTCTTT.

This clone was observed a handful of times. The chain links TRBV30 to TRBJ2-1; TRBD2 matches at 12 bases. This CDR3 region has 15 residues. CDR1 and CDR2 from the germline V gene are GTSNPN and SVGIG (reference sequence). J lost 6 bases, V lost 4 bases, and 7 bases had no gene match. The CDR3 region has the DNA TGTGCCTGGAACCCGACTAGCGGGGGACTCAATGAGCAGTTCTTC. This sequence encodes CAWNPTSGGLNEQFF.

Turning to this clone: This sample also contains other DNA sequences that code for the same CDR3. The CDR3, as DNA: TGTGCCAGCTCACCGACAGGGGGGAATCAGCCCCAGCATTTT. It specifies CASSPTGGNQPQHF. V is TRBV18 and J is TRBJ1-5; TRBD1 aligns across 9 bases. V was clipped by 3 bases and J by 4 bases; unmatched bases: 1. The CDR3 spans 14 residues. Germline assignment: CDR1 KGHSH and CDR2 LQKENI.

This clone appeared once. V usage is TRBV28 and J usage is TRBJ1-4, with TRBD1 matching 7 bases. V was pared by 8 bases and J by 8 bases, with 11 bases of the junction left unmatched. The CDR3 covers 14 residues. The V gene's germline CDR1 is MDHEN and CDR2 SYDVKM. CDR3 region: CASSPGQSIEKLFF. The CDR3 bases are TGTGCCAGCTCGCCGGGACAGTCGATAGAAAAACTGTTTTTT.

The rearrangement joins TRBV19 to TRBJ1-5; TRBD1 is a possible D gene (6 bases). Looked up from germline, CDR1 is LNHDA and CDR2 is SQIVND (reference sequence). This CDR3 has 15 residues. The V and J ends lost 6 bases and 0 bases respectively, with 12 bases between them. CDR3: CASSHTGLSNQPQHF. As DNA, the CDR3 is TGTGCCAGTAGCCATACAGGGCTTAGCAATCAGCCCCAGCATTTT.

The chain links TRBV11-3 to TRBJ1-3; perhaps TRBD1 as D (6 bases). Germline lookup yields CDR1 SGHNT and CDR2 YENEEA. The CDR3 extends over 18 amino acids. Deletions cut 5 bases from V and 0 bases from J, with 20 bases between. The DNA for the CDR3 is TGTGCCAGCAGCATAACCGGGACAACAACGTACTCTGGAAACACCATATATTTT. This translates into CASSITGTTTYSGNTIYF.

The chain links TRBV19 to TRBJ1-1; tentatively, D is TRBD1 (6 bases). The CDR3 is made up of 13 amino acids. The V gene lost 8 bases and the J gene lost 3 bases, with 13 bases spanning the gap. Germline V gene lookup returns CDR1 LNHDA and CDR2 SQIVND (reference sequence). CDR3 nucleotide sequence: TGTGCCAGTTTTGGGGGCGCTTACACTGAAGCTTTCTTT. It specifies CASFGGAYTEAFF.

The gene calls are TRBV28 and TRBJ2-7, with D possibly matching TRBD2 (5 bases). Trimming stripped 5 bases from V and 6 bases from J, with 11 bases between. The CDR3 covers 12 residues. Germline V gene lookup returns CDR1 MDHEN and CDR2 SYDVKM. The CDR3 reads CASSLRVREQYF. In nucleotides, the CDR3 is TGTGCCAGCAGTCTGAGGGTACGCGAGCAGTACTTC.

Only one count was recorded for this clone. The chain carries TRBV2 and TRBJ1-2; TRBD1 agrees at 7 bases. Germline values: CDR1 SNHLY, CDR2 FYNNEI. V trimming: 6 bases; J trimming: 4 bases; junction bases outside the gene matches: 11. This CDR3 has 15 residues. CDR3 sequence reads: CASRDDRASPYGYTF. The CDR3 region has the DNA TGTGCCAGCAGGGATGACAGGGCTTCCCCCTATGGCTACACCTTC.

This chain joins TRBV9 and TRBJ1-1; D is undetermined. Trimming removed 0 bases from V and 4 bases from J, with 10 bases in between. The CDR3 covers 14 residues. Germline lookup yields CDR1 SGDLS and CDR2 YYNGEE. CDR3 sequence: CASSVGGRTTEAFF. The CDR3, as DNA: TGTGCCAGCAGCGTAGGAGGCCGTACCACTGAAGCTTTCTTT.

This chain joins TRBV28 and TRBJ2-5, with TRBD1 identical over 10 bases. The CDR3 covers 14 residues. J lost 4 bases, V lost 8 bases, and 7 bases had no gene match. In germline, CDR1 is MDHEN, CDR2 SYDVKM. The CDR3 sequence is CASQTGGGGETQYF. CDR3 coding DNA: TGTGCCAGCCAGACAGGGGGCGGGGGAGAGACCCAGTACTTC. Filled out from reference TRBV28 and TRBJ2-5, the complete variable domain reads DVKVTQSSRYLVKRTGEKVFLECVQDMDHENMFWYRQDPGLGLRLIYFSYDVKMKEKGDIPEGYSVSREKKERFSLILESASTNQTSMYLCASQTGGGGETQYFGPGTRLLVL.

The chain recombines TRBV11-2 with TRBJ1-3; D not resolved. The ends were cut back, 5 bases at V and 4 bases at J, with 18 bases in the middle. The CDR3 contains 16 residues. Germline assignment: CDR1 SGHAT and CDR2 FQNNGV. CDR3 nucleotides: TGTGCCAGCAGCCCCCCTACCGGGTCCCTGGGAAACACCATATATTTT. Translated: CASSPPTGSLGNTIYF.